Shown below are 8 T cell receptor beta chains from a single sample sequenced in a study of T cell changes during pregnancy in multiple sclerosis. Sequenced by immunoSEQ multiplex PCR; TCRdb stores in-frame clones only, minus some. The sample gives about 66,000 clones, less than 95% of which show up once; around 1.6% is in the top ten. The sample was peripheral blood, taken in the third trimester of pregnancy. All receptors come from a female donor with multiple sclerosis, enrolled in a pregnancy study.

The chain couples TRBV18 to TRBJ1-5; D uncertain. There are 14 residues in the CDR3. V was pared by 3 bases and J by 4 bases, with 10 bases between. Germline assignment: CDR1 KGHSH and CDR2 LQKENI. The CDR3 DNA reads as TGTGCCAGCTCACCTAGGACTGGGAATCAGCCCCAGCATTTT. This gives the protein CASSPRTGNQPQHF.

The rearrangement joins TRBV7-8 to TRBJ1-2; D call uncertain. Germline CDR1 reads SGHVS; CDR2 reads FQNEAQ. V was shortened by 3 bases and J by 14 bases, with 28 bases between the two germline ends. This CDR3 has 16 residues. This CDR3 reads CASSFEAPLTSMARTF. CDR3 DNA: TGTGCCAGCAGCTTCGAAGCACCCCTGACGAGTATGGCTAGGACCTTC.

The gene calls are TRBV5-4 and TRBJ2-7; TRBD1 matches 7 bases. The ends lost 5 bases at V and 7 bases at J; junction bases unmatched: 15. The CDR3 covers 15 residues. Germline CDR1 is SGHNT and CDR2 is YYREEE (reference sequence). The CDR3 loop reads CASRQAGTVPGEQYF. CDR3 in DNA: TGTGCCAGCAGGCAAGCTGGGACAGTTCCTGGGGAGCAGTACTTC.

The V call is TRBV14, the J call TRBJ1-1; unclear D gene. V was clipped by 1 base and J by 11 bases, with 11 bases between them. This CDR3 has 12 amino acids. CDR1 and CDR2 from the germline V gene are SGHDN and FVKESK. The CDR3 reads CASSQAGTGAFF. The CDR3 bases are TGTGCCAGCAGCCAAGCAGGAACGGGGGCTTTCTTT.

The V call is TRBV7-9, the J call TRBJ2-6, with D possibly matching TRBD2 (6 bases). The CDR3 length is 15 residues. CDR1 is SEHNR, CDR2 FQNEAQ, per germline (reference sequence). V dropped 5 bases and J dropped 1 base, with 9 bases sitting between them. Here the CDR3 reads CASSTGGSGANVLTF. The DNA of the CDR3 is TGTGCCAGCAGCACAGGAGGGTCTGGGGCCAACGTCCTGACTTTC.

The chain carries TRBV27 and TRBJ1-1; D may be TRBD1 (5 bases). The length of the CDR3 is 14 residues. In germline, CDR1 is MNHEY, CDR2 SMNVEV (reference sequence). The ends were cut back, 4 bases at V and 4 bases at J, with 13 bases in the middle. The CDR3 is CASSSPGLGTEAFF. CDR3 nucleotides: TGTGCCAGCAGTTCCCCAGGGTTAGGCACTGAAGCTTTCTTT.

V and J are TRBV5-6 and TRBJ2-7; D uncertain. CDR1 is SGHDT and CDR2 is YYEEEE in the germline V gene. This CDR3 region has 15 residues. V gave up 0 bases and J gave up 3 bases, with 13 bases separating them. The CDR3: CASSLVEASNYEQYF. The DNA for the CDR3 is TGTGCCAGCAGCTTGGTAGAGGCATCCAACTACGAGCAGTACTTC. Full variable domain (rest looked up from reference TRBV5-6 and TRBJ2-7): DAGVTQSPTHLIKTRGQQVTLRCSPKSGHDTVSWYQQALGQGPQFIFQYYEEEERQRGNFPDRFSGHQFPNYSSELNVNALLLGDSALYLCASSLVEASNYEQYFGPGTRLTVT.

The chain links TRBV10-2 to TRBJ2-5; 7 bases align to TRBD1. The CDR3 runs 13 residues. J gave up 11 bases and V 7 bases, and 13 bases lay outside the gene matches. The germline V gene has CDR1 WSHSY and CDR2 SAAADI. The CDR3 DNA reads TGCGCCAGCAAGACAGCGACAGGGAATGAGCAGTACTTC. Its translation: CASKTATGNEQYF.